This T cell receptor (beta chain) was obtained from a study of blood T cell repertoires in COVID-19. Study-level background: Acute and convalescent COVID-19 samples came from the United States, Italy and Spain. T cells, B-cell-depleted T cells, or PBMCs supplied cDNA or gDNA.

Original methodology: Amplifying reference gene primers gave estimates of nucleated cell counts. Using immunoSEQ multiplex PCR, the repertoire was profiled, and TCRdb retains in-frame clones only, with some absent. V and J calls and clone size are copied from that table; D and trimming were computed from the DNA. The top ten clones hold around 5.8% of a sample with 220,000 or so clones, roughly 75% of them seen once. The CDR3 is 14 residues long. Germline V CDR1 and CDR2: SNHLY, FYNNEI. V was clipped by 9 bases and J by 4 bases; unmatched bases: 11. Sequencing input: peripheral blood. The TCR was taken from a woman between 70 and 85 years old with acute or convalescent COVID-19. This chain joins TRBV2 and TRBJ2-5; 7 bases are a match to TRBD1. DNA of the CDR3: TGTGCCAGTGCCAGTCAGACAGGGAGAGAGACCCAGTACTTC. It is translated as CASASQTGRETQYF.